The 21 T cell receptor beta chains presented below share a single source sample, sequenced in a study of blood T cell repertoires in COVID-19. Sequencing was performed with immunoSEQ multiplex PCR; in TCRdb, only in-frame clones are kept and a portion is missing. The data hold 380,000 or so clones, with roughly 90% observed a single time. The specimen was peripheral blood. These receptors were taken from a middle-aged man with acute or convalescent COVID-19.

The chain has TRBV29-1 and TRBJ1-1, with a weak D call TRBD1 (5 bases). CDR1 is SQVTM and CDR2 is ANQGSEA in the germline V gene. The V gene lost 8 bases and the J gene lost 3 bases, with 16 bases spanning the gap. The CDR3 is made up of 13 amino acids. CDR3 in amino acids: CSISREDDTEAFF. The CDR3 DNA is TGCAGCATTAGCAGGGAGGACGACACTGAAGCTTTCTTT.

J is TRBJ1-1 and V is TRBV12-3 or TRBV12-4, with D maybe TRBD1 (6 bases). V shed 4 bases and J shed 11 bases, with 11 bases lying between them. The CDR3 totals 11 residues. The CDR3 bases are TGTGCCAGCAGTTACAGGGAAAATGCTTTCTTT. Protein sequence: CASSYRENAFF.

The genes are TRBV4-3 and TRBJ1-1, with D unclear. This CDR3 contains 15 residues. V was clipped by 0 bases and J by 0 bases, with 8 bases between them. Per the germline V gene, CDR1 is LGHNA and CDR2 is YSLEER. The DNA for the CDR3 is TGCGCCAGCAGCCAAGATTGGCAGGTGAACACTGAAGCTTTCTTT. Translation gives CASSQDWQVNTEAFF.

The chain joins TRBV6-2 or TRBV6-3 to TRBJ1-5, with TRBD1 matching 10 bases. Losses at the gene ends were 2 bases for V and 2 bases for J; bases not matched to a gene: 3. This CDR3 contains 16 residues. Germline V lookup: CDR1 MNHEY, CDR2 SVGEGT. The CDR3 is CASSYDGTGGNQPQHF. The CDR3 DNA reads as TGTGCCAGCAGTTACGACGGGACAGGGGGCAATCAGCCCCAGCATTTT.

CDR3 residues: CASSLAGTFGQGPGTEAFF. CDR3 DNA sequence: TGCGCCAGCAGCTTGGCCGGGACCTTCGGACAGGGACCGGGGACTGAAGCTTTCTTT. This chain uses TRBV5-1 with TRBJ1-1; 8 nucleotides agree with TRBD1. This CDR3 region has 19 residues. CDR1 and CDR2 (germline): SGHRS, YFSETQ. Trimming at V came to 0 bases and at J to 5 bases, leaving 18 bases not matched to a gene.

The chain is built from TRBV19 and TRBJ1-2; 7 bases agree with TRBD1. J was trimmed by 4 bases and V by 4 bases; bases with no gene match: 9. The CDR3 extends over 15 amino acids. Per germline, CDR1 LNHDA and CDR2 SQIVND (reference sequence). The CDR3 loop is CASSNRGNLAYGYTF. CDR3 DNA: TGTGCCAGTAGTAACAGGGGCAACCTAGCCTATGGCTACACCTTC.

V gene TRBV5-1 combines with J gene TRBJ1-1; TRBD1 is a possible D gene (6 bases). This CDR3 contains 11 residues. Germline CDR1 is SGHRS and CDR2 is YFSETQ. V lost 7 bases to trimming and J lost 5 bases, with 9 bases between them. The CDR3 loop reads CASAGATEAFF. The CDR3 nucleotides are TGCGCCAGCGCGGGGGCTACTGAAGCTTTCTTT. Drawing the rest from reference TRBV5-1 and TRBJ1-1, the complete variable domain is KAGVTQTPRYLIKTRGQQVTLSCSPISGHRSVSWYQQTPGQGLQFLFEYFSETQRNKGNFPGRFSGRQFSNSRSEMNVSTLELGDSALYLCASAGATEAFFGQGTRLTVV.

The chain is built from TRBV4-1 and TRBJ1-2; possibly TRBD1 for D (6 bases). The V gene's germline CDR1 is MGHRA and CDR2 YSYEKL. The CDR3 is 16 amino acids. The V end was cut by 1 base, the J end by 2 bases, with 14 bases between. The CDR3 nucleotides are TGCGCCAGCAGCCAAGGAAGGTCCAGGGGAAACTATGGCTACACCTTC. This codes for CASSQGRSRGNYGYTF.

This clone occurred once. The chain recombines TRBV21-1 with TRBJ2-1; the table calls TRBD1, which could not be checked here. TRBV21-1 is a pseudogene segment. CDR3 length: 15 amino acids. The CDR3 region is CASSIRQATYNEQFF. Written as DNA, the CDR3 is TGTGCCAGCAGCATCCGACAGGCCACCTACAATGAGCAGTTCTTC.

The chain is built from TRBV4-2 and TRBJ2-3, with TRBD2 matching over 9 bases. V was pared by 2 bases and J by 2 bases, with 5 bases of the junction left unmatched. Germline assignment: CDR1 LGHNA and CDR2 YNFKEQ. This CDR3 is built from 16 residues. The CDR3 coding sequence is TGTGCCAGCAGCCAAAAGACTAGCGGATCCACAGATACGCAGTATTTT. Translating gives CASSQKTSGSTDTQYF.

The chain recombines TRBV7-9 with TRBJ1-1; 7 bases line up with TRBD1. The junction had 10 bases not matched to a gene; V was cut back by 6 bases and J by 6 bases. The CDR3 totals 14 residues. The V gene's germline CDR1 is SEHNR and CDR2 FQNEAQ (reference sequence). CDR3 nucleotide sequence: TGTGCCAGCAGTCGGACAGGCGGTTTCTCTGAAGCTTTCTTT. It encodes CASSRTGGFSEAFF.

This clone has a single count. The chain has TRBV5-1 and TRBJ1-4; D might be TRBD1 (5 bases). The CDR3 is 15 residues long. The V end lost 2 bases, the J end lost 4 bases, and 12 bases lay between the germline ends. CDR1 is SGHRS and CDR2 is YFSETQ in the germline V gene. CDR3 loop: CASSFLGAFNEKLFF. For the CDR3, the DNA is TGCGCCAGCAGCTTTTTAGGGGCCTTTAATGAAAAACTGTTTTTT.

This clone was recorded once. The chain couples TRBV2 to TRBJ2-5, with TRBD2 identical over 12 bases. Germline values: CDR1 SNHLY, CDR2 FYNNEI. V shed 4 bases, J shed 3 bases, and the junction held 3 bases outside the gene matches. The CDR3 runs to 15 residues. In DNA form, the CDR3 reads TGTGCCAGCAGTGTAGGACTAGCGGGAAAAGAGACCCAGTACTTC. Translating gives CASSVGLAGKETQYF.

The rearrangement links TRBV6-1 to TRBJ2-7; 9 bases agree with TRBD1. The CDR3 has 15 residues. J was trimmed by 5 bases and V by 0 bases; bases with no gene match: 5. Germline lookup yields CDR1 MNHNS and CDR2 SASEGT. CDR3 loop: CASSEAGQGFNEQYF. The CDR3 DNA sequence: TGTGCCAGCAGTGAAGCGGGACAGGGTTTTAACGAGCAGTACTTC.

The chain has TRBV10-3 and TRBJ1-4, with 9 bases that match TRBD1. CDR1 is ENHRY and CDR2 is SYGVKD in the germline V gene. J lost 8 bases, V lost 5 bases, and 15 bases had no gene match. The CDR3 totals 17 residues. The CDR3 loop reads CAISQRGTGIKGEKLFF. The CDR3 nucleotides are TGTGCCATCAGTCAGCGCGGGACAGGGATCAAAGGGGAAAAACTGTTTTTT.

The chain is built from TRBV18 and TRBJ2-7, with a tentative D call TRBD2 (6 bases). CDR3 length: 14 amino acids. Germline lookup yields CDR1 KGHSH and CDR2 LQKENI. V was trimmed by 5 bases and J by 4 bases, leaving 15 bases between them. DNA for the CDR3: TGTGCCAGCTCAGCCGGGACTTCAAATTACGAGCAGTACTTC. Its translation: CASSAGTSNYEQYF.

This clone occurred once. The chain is built from TRBV2 and TRBJ2-5; perhaps TRBD2 as D (5 bases). The V gene's germline CDR1 is SNHLY and CDR2 FYNNEI. Trimming cost V 6 bases and J 5 bases, with 13 bases left between them. The CDR3 is made up of 13 amino acids. The DNA for the CDR3 is TGTGCCAGCAGGGAGGACGGTGATGAGACCCAGTACTTC. This translates into CASREDGDETQYF.

The DNA for the CDR3 is TGTGCCAGCTCCCTCGAAACAGGGGGCACTGAAGCTTTCTTT. It specifies CASSLETGGTEAFF. V usage is TRBV18 and J usage is TRBJ1-1; 8 nucleotides align to TRBD1. V was clipped by 6 bases and J by 4 bases; unmatched bases: 7. The CDR3 contains 14 residues. Germline V gives CDR1 KGHSH, CDR2 LQKENI. Looking up the rest from reference TRBV18 and TRBJ1-1 gives the full variable domain: NAGVMQNPRHLVRRRGQEARLRCSPMKGHSHVYWYRQLPEEGLKFMVYLQKENIIDESGMPKERFSAEFPKEGPSILRIQQVVRGDSAAYFCASSLETGGTEAFFGQGTRLTVV.

The chain couples TRBV19 to TRBJ1-1; D is undetermined. Trimming took off 2 bases at V and 8 bases at J, with 18 bases between the two ends. This CDR3 is built from 15 residues. Germline CDR1 is LNHDA and CDR2 is SQIVND (reference sequence). The CDR3 sequence is CASSIPPLVRQEAFF. CDR3 nucleotides: TGTGCCAGTAGTATACCACCTTTAGTGCGCCAAGAAGCTTTCTTT.

The V call is TRBV7-3, the J call TRBJ2-2; 7 bases map to TRBD1. J gave up 5 bases and V 5 bases, and 5 bases lay outside the gene matches. The CDR3 spans 14 residues. Germline loops: CDR1 SGHTA, CDR2 FQGTGA. In DNA, the CDR3 is TGTGCCAGCAGCCGGACAGGACCAACCGGGGAGCTGTTTTTT. This gives the protein CASSRTGPTGELFF. The whole variable domain, remainder taken from reference TRBV7-3 and TRBJ2-2, is GAGVSQTPSNKVTEKGKYVELRCDPISGHTALYWYRQSLGQGPEFLIYFQGTGAADDSGLPNDRFFAVRPEGSVSTLKIQRTERGDSAVYLCASSRTGPTGELFFGEGSRLTVL.

The gene calls are TRBV2 and TRBJ2-2; 10 nucleotides match TRBD2. V gave up 6 bases and J gave up 4 bases; unmatched junction bases: 5. This CDR3 contains 15 residues. The germline V gene has CDR1 SNHLY and CDR2 FYNNEI. The CDR3 protein is CASRTGTSATGELFF. The CDR3 DNA is TGTGCCAGCAGGACCGGGACTAGCGCCACCGGGGAGCTGTTTTTT.